This record concerns one T cell receptor beta chain sequence. Its antigen is still unknown. The CDR3 contains 17 residues. Germline V gives CDR1 MNHEY, CDR2 SMNVEV (reference sequence). Deletions cut 2 bases from V and 7 bases from J, with 24 bases between. This record comes from a study of T cell responses to AZD1222 COVID-19 vaccine. The data were produced by immunoSEQ multiplex PCR, yet TCRdb's version contains in-frame clones alone and is incomplete. Of more than 250,000 clones listed, 90% to 95% are singletons. Overall study findings and caveats: Baseline seropositivity characterized only six AZD1222 recipients. It was only after the peak T cell response that any repertoires were sampled.

The sequenced sample was peripheral blood, obtained on day 0 of AZD1222 vaccination. The genes are TRBV27 and TRBJ2-7, with D perhaps given as TRBD1 or TRBD2 (5 bases each). The TCR originated in an adult in good health. CDR3 amino acids: CASSLKGPGQGVGEQYF. CDR3 nucleotide sequence: TGTGCCAGCAGTTTAAAGGGTCCTGGCCAGGGAGTGGGAGAGCAGTACTTC.